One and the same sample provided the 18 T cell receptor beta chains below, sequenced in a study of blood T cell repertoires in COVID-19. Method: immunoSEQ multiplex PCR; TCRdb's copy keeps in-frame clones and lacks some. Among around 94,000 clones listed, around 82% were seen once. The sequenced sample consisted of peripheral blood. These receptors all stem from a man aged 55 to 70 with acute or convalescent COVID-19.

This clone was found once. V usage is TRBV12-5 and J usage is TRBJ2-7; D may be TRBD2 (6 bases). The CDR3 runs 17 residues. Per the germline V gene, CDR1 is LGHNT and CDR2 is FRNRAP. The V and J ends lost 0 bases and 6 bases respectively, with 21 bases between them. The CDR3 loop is CASGLVLGLGVKGEQYF. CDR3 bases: TGTGCTAGTGGTTTGGTACTGGGACTCGGAGTGAAGGGCGAGCAGTACTTC.

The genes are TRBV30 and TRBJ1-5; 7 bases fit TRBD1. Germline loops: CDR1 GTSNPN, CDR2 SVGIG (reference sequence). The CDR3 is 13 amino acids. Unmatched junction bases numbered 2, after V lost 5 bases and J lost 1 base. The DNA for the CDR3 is TGTGCCTGGGGGGGACAGAGCAATCAGCCCCAGCATTTT. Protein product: CAWGGQSNQPQHF.

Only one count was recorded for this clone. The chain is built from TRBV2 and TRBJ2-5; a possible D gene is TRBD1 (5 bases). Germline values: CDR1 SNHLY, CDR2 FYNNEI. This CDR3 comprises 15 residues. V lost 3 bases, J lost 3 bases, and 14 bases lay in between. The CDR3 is CASSDHLTGEETQYF. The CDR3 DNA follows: TGTGCCAGCAGTGACCACCTTACAGGAGAAGAGACCCAGTACTTC.

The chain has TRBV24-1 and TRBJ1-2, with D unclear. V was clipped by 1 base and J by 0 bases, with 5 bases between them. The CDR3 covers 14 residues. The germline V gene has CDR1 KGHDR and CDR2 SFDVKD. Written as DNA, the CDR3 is TGTGCCACCAGTGATTTTACAGCTAACTATGGCTACACCTTC. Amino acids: CATSDFTANYGYTF.

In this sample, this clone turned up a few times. For the CDR3, the DNA is TGTGCCATCCCCAGGACAGGGGGTAAAGGCTACACCTTC. It encodes CAIPRTGGKGYTF. The chain recombines TRBV10-3 with TRBJ1-2, with 10 bases matching TRBD1. Germline V gives CDR1 ENHRY, CDR2 SYGVKD. Losses at the gene ends were 8 bases for V and 8 bases for J; bases not matched to a gene: 8. The CDR3 has 13 amino acids.

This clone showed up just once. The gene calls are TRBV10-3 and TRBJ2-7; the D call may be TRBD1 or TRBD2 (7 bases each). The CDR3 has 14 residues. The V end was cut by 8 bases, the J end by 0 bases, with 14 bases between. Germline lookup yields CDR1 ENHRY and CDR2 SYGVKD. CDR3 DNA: TGTGCCATCGGTGGGGGGGACAGCTCCTACGAGCAGTACTTC. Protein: CAIGGGDSSYEQYF.

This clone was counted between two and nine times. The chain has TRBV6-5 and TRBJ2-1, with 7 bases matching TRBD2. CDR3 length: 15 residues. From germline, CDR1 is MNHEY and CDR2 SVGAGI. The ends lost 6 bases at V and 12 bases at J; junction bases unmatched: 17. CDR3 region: CASRPHILAPDGQFF. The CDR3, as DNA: TGTGCCAGCAGGCCACATATACTAGCGCCTGACGGGCAGTTCTTC.

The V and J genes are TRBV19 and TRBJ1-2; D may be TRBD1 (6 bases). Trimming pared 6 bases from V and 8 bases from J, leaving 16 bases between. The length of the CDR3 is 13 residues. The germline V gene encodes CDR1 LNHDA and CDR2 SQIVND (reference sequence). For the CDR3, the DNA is TGTGCCAGTAGGTCCGGGACACCACCCGGCTACACCTTC. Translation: CASRSGTPPGYTF.

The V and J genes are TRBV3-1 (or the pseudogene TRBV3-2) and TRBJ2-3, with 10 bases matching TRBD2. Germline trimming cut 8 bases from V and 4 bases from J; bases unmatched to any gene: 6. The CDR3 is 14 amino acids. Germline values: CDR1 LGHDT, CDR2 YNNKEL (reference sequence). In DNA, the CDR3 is TGTGCCAGCGCCCAGCGGGGGGGTGCAGATACGCAGTATTTT. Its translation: CASAQRGGADTQYF.

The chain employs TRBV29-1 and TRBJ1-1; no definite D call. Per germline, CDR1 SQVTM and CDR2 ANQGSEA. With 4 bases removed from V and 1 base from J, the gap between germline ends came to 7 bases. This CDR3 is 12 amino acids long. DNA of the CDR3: TGCAGCGTTGGGGAGGGGAACACTGAAGCTTTCTTT. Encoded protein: CSVGEGNTEAFF.

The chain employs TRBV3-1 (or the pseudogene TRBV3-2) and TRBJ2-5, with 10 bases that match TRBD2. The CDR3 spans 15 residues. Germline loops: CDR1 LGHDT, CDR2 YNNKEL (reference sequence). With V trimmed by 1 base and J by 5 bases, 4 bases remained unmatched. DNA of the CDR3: TGTGCCAGCAGCCAAGCTAGCGGGGGTTGGGAGACCCAGTACTTC. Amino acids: CASSQASGGWETQYF.

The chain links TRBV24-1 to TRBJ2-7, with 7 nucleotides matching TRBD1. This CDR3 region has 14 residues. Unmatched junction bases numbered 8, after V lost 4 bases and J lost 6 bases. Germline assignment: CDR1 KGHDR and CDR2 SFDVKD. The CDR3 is CATSETDRVGEQYF. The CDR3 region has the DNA TGTGCCACCAGTGAGACCGACAGGGTGGGCGAGCAGTACTTC.

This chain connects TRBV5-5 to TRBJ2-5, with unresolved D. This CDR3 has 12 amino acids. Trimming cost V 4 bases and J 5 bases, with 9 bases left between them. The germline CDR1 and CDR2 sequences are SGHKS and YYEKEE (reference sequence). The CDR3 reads CASSAGSETQYF. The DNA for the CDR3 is TGTGCCAGCAGCGCCGGGTCCGAGACCCAGTACTTC.

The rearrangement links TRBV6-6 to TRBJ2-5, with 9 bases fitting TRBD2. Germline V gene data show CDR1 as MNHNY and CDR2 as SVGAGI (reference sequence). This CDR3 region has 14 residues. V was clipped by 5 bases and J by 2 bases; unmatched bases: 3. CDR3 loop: CASSVLAGQETQYF. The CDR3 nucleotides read TGTGCCAGCAGTGTGCTAGCGGGGCAAGAGACCCAGTACTTC.

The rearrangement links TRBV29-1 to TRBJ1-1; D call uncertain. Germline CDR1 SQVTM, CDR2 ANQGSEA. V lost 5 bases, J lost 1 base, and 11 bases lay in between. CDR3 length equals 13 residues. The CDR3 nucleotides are TGCAGCGTTATGACCGGGAGGAACACTGAAGCTTTCTTT. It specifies CSVMTGRNTEAFF.

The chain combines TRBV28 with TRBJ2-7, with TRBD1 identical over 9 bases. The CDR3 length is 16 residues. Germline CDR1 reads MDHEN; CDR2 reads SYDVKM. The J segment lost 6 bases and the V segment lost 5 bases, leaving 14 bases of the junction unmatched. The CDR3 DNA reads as TGTGCCAGCAGTGCCGTTCGGACAGGGGTTCGTAGCGAGCAGTACTTC. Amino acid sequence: CASSAVRTGVRSEQYF.

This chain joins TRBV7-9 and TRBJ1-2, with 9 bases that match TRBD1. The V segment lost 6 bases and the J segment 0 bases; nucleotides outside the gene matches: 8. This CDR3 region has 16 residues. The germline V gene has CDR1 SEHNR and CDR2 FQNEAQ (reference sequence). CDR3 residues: CASRNPGTGTNYGYTF. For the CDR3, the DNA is TGTGCCAGCAGGAATCCCGGGACAGGGACTAACTATGGCTACACCTTC.

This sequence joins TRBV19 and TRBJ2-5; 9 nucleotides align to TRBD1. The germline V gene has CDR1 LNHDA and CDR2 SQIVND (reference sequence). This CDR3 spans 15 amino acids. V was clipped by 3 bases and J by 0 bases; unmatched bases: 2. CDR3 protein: CASSIRTGDQETQYF. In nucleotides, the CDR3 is TGTGCCAGTAGTATCCGGACAGGGGACCAAGAGACCCAGTACTTC.